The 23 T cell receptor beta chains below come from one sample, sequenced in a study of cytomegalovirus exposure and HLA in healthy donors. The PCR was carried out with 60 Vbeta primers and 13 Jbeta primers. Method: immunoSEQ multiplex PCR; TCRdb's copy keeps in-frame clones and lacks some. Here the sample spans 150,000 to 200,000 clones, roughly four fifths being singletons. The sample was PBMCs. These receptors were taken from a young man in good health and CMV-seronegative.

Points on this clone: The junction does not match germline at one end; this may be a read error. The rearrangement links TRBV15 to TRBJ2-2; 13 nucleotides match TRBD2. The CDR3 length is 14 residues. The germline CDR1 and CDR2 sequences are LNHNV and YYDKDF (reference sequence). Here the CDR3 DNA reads TGTGCCACCGGAGGACTAGCGGGAGTCGGGGGGCTGTTTTTT. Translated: CATGGLAGVGGLFF.

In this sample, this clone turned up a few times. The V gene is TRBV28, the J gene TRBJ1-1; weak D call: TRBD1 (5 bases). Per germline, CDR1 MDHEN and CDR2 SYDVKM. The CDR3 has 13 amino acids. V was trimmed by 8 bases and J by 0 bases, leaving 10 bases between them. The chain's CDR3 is CASGALLNTEAFF. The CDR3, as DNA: TGTGCCAGCGGGGCACTACTGAACACTGAAGCTTTCTTT.

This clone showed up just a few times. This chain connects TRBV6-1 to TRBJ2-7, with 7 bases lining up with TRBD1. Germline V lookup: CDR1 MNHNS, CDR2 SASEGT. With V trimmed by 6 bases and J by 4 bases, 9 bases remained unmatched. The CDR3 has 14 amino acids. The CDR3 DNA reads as TGTGCCAGCAGGGGGACAGACGAAATTTACGAGCAGTACTTC. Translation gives CASRGTDEIYEQYF.

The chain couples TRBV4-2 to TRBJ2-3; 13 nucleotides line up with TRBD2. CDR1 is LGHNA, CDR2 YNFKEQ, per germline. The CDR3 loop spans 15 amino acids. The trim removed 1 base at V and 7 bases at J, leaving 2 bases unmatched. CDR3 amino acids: CASSQGLAGGHTQYF. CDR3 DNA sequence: TGTGCCAGCAGCCAAGGACTAGCGGGAGGCCATACGCAGTATTTT.

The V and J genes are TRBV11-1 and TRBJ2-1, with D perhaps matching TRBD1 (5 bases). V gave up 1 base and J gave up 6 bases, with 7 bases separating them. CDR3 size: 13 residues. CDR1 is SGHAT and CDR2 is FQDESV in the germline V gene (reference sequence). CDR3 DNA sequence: TGTGCCAGCAGCTTAGACAGGAGCAATGAGCAGTTCTTC. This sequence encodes CASSLDRSNEQFF.

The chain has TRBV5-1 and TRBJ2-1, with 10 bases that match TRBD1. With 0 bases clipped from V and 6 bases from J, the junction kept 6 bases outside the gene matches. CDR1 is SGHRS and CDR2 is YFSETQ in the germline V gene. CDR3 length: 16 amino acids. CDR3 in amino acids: CASSLGSGTGVNEQFF. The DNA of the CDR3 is TGCGCCAGCAGCTTGGGGAGTGGGACAGGGGTCAATGAGCAGTTCTTC.

The CDR3 here is CASSQEGHDTDTQYF. The CDR3 coding sequence is TGTGCCAGCAGCCAAGAGGGACATGACACAGATACGCAGTATTTT. The rearrangement uses TRBV7-7 and TRBJ2-3, with D perhaps matching TRBD1 (6 bases). V lost 5 bases, J lost 2 bases, and 14 bases lay in between. CDR3 length equals 15 residues. The germline CDR1 and CDR2 sequences are SSHAT and FNYEAQ (reference sequence).

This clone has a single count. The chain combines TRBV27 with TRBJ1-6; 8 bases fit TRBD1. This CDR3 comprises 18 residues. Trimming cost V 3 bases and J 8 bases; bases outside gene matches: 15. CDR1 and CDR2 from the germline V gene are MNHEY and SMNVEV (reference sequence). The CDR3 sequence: CASSFLGTGLLGDSPLHF. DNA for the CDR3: TGTGCCAGCAGTTTTTTAGGGACAGGTCTTCTCGGTGATTCACCCCTCCACTTT.

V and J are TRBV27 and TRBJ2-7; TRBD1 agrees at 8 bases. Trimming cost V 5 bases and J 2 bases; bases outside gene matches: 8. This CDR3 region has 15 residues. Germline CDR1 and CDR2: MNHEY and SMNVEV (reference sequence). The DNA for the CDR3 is TGTGCCAGCAGTCAGACCGGGACAGGCACCTACGAGCAGTACTTC. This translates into CASSQTGTGTYEQYF.

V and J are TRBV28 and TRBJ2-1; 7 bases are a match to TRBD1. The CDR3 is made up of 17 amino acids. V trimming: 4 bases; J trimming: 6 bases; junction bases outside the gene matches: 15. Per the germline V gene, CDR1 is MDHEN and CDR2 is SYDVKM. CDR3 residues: CASSSTPGTELVNEQFF. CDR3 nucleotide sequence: TGTGCCAGCAGTTCCACGCCCGGGACAGAATTGGTCAATGAGCAGTTCTTC. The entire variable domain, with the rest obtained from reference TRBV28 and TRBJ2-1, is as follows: DVKVTQSSRYLVKRTGEKVFLECVQDMDHENMFWYRQDPGLGLRLIYFSYDVKMKEKGDIPEGYSVSREKKERFSLILESASTNQTSMYLCASSSTPGTELVNEQFFGPGTRLTVL.

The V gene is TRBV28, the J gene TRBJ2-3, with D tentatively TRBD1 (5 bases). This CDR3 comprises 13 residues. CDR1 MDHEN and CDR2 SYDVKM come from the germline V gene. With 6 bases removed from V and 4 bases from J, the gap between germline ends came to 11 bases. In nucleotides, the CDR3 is TGTGCCAGCAGCCTTGACAGTGCAGATACGCAGTATTTT. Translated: CASSLDSADTQYF.

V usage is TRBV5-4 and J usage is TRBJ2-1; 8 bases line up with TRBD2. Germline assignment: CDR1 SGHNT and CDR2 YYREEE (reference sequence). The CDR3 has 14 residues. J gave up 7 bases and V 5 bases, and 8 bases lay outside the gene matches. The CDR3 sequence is CASRTGGAMNEQFF. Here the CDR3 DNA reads TGTGCCAGCAGAACGGGGGGGGCGATGAATGAGCAGTTCTTC. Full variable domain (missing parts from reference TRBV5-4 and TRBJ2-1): ETGVTQSPTHLIKTRGQQVTLRCSSQSGHNTVSWYQQALGQGPQFIFQYYREEENGRGNFPPRFSGLQFPNYSSELNVNALELDDSALYLCASRTGGAMNEQFFGPGTRLTVL.

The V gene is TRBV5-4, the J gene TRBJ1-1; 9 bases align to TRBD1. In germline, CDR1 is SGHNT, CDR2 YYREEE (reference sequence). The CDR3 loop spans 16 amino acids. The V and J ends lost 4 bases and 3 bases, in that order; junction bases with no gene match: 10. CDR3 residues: CASSRTGGRSDTEAFF. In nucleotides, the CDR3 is TGTGCCAGCAGCCGAACAGGGGGCAGGTCCGACACTGAAGCTTTCTTT.

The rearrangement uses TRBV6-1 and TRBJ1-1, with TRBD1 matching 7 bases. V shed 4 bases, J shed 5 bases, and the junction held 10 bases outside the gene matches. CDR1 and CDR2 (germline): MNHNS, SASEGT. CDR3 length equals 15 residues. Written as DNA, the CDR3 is TGTGCCAGCAGTGCAAACACAGGGGCGGGAACTGAAGCTTTCTTT. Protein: CASSANTGAGTEAFF.

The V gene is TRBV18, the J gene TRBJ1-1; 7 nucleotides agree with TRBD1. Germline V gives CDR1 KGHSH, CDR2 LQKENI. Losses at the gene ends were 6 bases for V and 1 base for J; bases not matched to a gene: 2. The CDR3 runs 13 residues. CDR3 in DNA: TGTGCCAGCTCGGGACAGACGAACACTGAAGCTTTCTTT. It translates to CASSGQTNTEAFF.

CDR3 in DNA: TGTGCCAGCAGCGCCACAGGGGGGGGTTTAGCTCCCTCCTACGAGCAGTACTTC. Translating it yields CASSATGGGLAPSYEQYF. J is TRBJ2-7 and V is TRBV7-2; TRBD1 might be the D (8 bases). Between the trimmed V and J ends, which lost 5 bases and 0 bases, there was a span of 23 bases. The germline CDR1 and CDR2 sequences are SGHTA and FQGNSA. The CDR3 contains 18 residues.

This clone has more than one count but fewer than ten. CDR3 in amino acids: CATSRDERDTQYF. The CDR3 DNA reads TGTGCCACCAGCAGAGATGAGAGGGATACGCAGTATTTT. This chain uses TRBV15 with TRBJ2-3; unclear D gene. This CDR3 contains 13 residues. V dropped 0 bases and J dropped 6 bases, with 7 bases sitting between them. Germline-derived CDR1 and CDR2 are LNHNV and YYDKDF (reference sequence).

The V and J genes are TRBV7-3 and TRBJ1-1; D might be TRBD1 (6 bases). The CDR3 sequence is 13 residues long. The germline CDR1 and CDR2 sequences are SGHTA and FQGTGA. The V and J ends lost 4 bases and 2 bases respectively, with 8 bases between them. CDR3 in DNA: TGTGCCAGCAGCTCAGGGGCTAACACTGAAGCTTTCTTT. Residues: CASSSGANTEAFF. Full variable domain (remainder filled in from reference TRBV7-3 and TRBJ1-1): GAGVSQTPSNKVTEKGKYVELRCDPISGHTALYWYRQSLGQGPEFLIYFQGTGAADDSGLPNDRFFAVRPEGSVSTLKIQRTERGDSAVYLCASSSGANTEAFFGQGTRLTVV.

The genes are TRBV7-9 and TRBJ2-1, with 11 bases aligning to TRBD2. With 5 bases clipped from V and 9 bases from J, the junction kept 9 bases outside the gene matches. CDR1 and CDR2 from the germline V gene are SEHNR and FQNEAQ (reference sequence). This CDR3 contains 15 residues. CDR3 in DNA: TGTGCCAGCAGCATTTACGGGACTAGCGGTCCTGAGCAGTTCTTC. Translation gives CASSIYGTSGPEQFF.

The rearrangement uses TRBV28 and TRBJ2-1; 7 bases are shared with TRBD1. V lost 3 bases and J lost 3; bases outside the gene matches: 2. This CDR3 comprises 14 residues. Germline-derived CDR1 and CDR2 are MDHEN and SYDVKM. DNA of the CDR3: TGTGCCAGCAGTTTTTGGACAGGCTACAATGAGCAGTTCTTC. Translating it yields CASSFWTGYNEQFF. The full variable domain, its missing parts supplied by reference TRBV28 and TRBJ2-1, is DVKVTQSSRYLVKRTGEKVFLECVQDMDHENMFWYRQDPGLGLRLIYFSYDVKMKEKGDIPEGYSVSREKKERFSLILESASTNQTSMYLCASSFWTGYNEQFFGPGTRLTVL.

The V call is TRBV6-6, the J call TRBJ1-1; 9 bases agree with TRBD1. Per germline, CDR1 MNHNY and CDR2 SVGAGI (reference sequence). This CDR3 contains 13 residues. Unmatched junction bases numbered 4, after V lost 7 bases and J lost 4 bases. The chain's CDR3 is CASIGQGLTEAFF. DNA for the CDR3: TGTGCCAGCATCGGACAGGGGCTCACTGAAGCTTTCTTT.

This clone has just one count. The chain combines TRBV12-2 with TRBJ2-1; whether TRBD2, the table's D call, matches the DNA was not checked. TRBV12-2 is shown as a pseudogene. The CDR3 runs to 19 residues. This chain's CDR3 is CASRLGNVSGQGGVNEQFF. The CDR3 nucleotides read TGTGCAAGTCGCTTGGGTAACGTAAGCGGGCAGGGTGGGGTCAATGAGCAGTTCTTC.

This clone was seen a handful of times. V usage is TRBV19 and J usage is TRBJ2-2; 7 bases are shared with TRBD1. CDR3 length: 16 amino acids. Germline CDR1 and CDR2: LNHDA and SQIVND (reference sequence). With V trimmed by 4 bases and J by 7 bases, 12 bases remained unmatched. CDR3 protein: CASSKGQVLFGGELFF. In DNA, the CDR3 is TGTGCCAGTAGTAAAGGACAGGTCCTGTTCGGCGGGGAGCTGTTTTTT. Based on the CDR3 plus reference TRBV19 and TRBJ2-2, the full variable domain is DGGITQSPKYLFRKEGQNVTLSCEQNLNHDAMYWYRQDPGQGLRLIYYSQIVNDFQKGDIAEGYSVSREKKESFPLTVTSAQKNPTAFYLCASSKGQVLFGGELFFGEGSRLTVL.